Listed here is a single TCR beta chain. Its antigen remains unidentified. CDR1 is MNHNY and CDR2 is SVGAGI in the germline V gene (reference sequence). The CDR3 length is 15 residues. Trimming took off 4 bases at V and 1 base at J, with 10 bases between the two ends. The data originate from a study of blood T cells in healthy people across ages. General study results and limits: Compared with aged donors, long-lived donors showed fewer expanded clones, suggesting selection.

Sample-barcoded 5' priming and a J-beta primer mix drove a second PCR of 7 to 11 cycles. Per-sample output comprised a minimum of 2.5 million paired-end reads containing CDR3. TCRdb fed the 5' RACE reads into MiXCR, producing one record per CDR3 protein. The data show about 640,000 distinct CDR3 sequences, approximately 59% seen once. The V gene is TRBV6-6, the J gene TRBJ2-2; D not certain. Sequencing was carried out using blood. This TCR was sampled from a man aged 55 to 70 in good health. CDR3 residues: CASSSTTVNTGELFF. The CDR3 nucleotides are TGTGCCAGCAGTTCCACGACTGTGAACACCGGGGAGCTGTTTTTT.